These T cell receptor beta chains were read from a single sample in a study of blood T cell repertoires in COVID-19. Sequencing was performed with immunoSEQ multiplex PCR; in TCRdb, only in-frame clones are kept and a portion is missing. Of roughly 120,000 clones listed, nearly 90% are singletons. The material sequenced was peripheral blood. These receptors originate from a human donor in a cohort sampled during active COVID-19. CDR3s include the opening cysteine and the closing phenylalanine or tryptophan. The D gene is left open where the match is weak. For some rows the clone size is stated as once, few or many, or as a class when expanded; others skip it.

v_gene: TRBV29-1; len: 14; abundance: NA; d_gene: TRBD1; j_gene: TRBJ1-1; CDR3aa: CSVFRTTGGTEAFF; CDR3nt: TGCAGCGTTTTCCGTACGACAGGGGGCACTGAAGCTTTCTTT
v_gene: TRBV7-2; len: 18; abundance: NA; d_gene: TRBD2; j_gene: TRBJ2-3; CDR3aa: CASSLEGTSGRFSDTQYF; CDR3nt: TGTGCCAGCAGCTTAGAAGGGACTAGCGGGAGGTTCTCAGATACGCAGTATTTT
v_gene: TRBV19; len: 17; abundance: once; d_gene: NA; j_gene: TRBJ1-5; CDR3aa: CASSIGAGGTSNQPQHF; CDR3nt: TGTGCCAGTAGTATAGGGGCGGGGGGCACTAGCAATCAGCCCCAGCATTTT
v_gene: TRBV2; len: 15; abundance: NA; d_gene: TRBD1; j_gene: TRBJ1-5; CDR3aa: CASRGQGGGNQPQHF; CDR3nt: TGTGCCAGCAGGGGACAGGGAGGGGGCAATCAGCCCCAGCATTTT
v_gene: TRBV5-1; len: 16; abundance: NA; d_gene: NA; j_gene: TRBJ1-6; CDR3aa: CASSYGGQNNNSPLHF; CDR3nt: TGCGCCAGCAGCTACGGTGGACAGAATAATAATTCACCCCTCCACTTT
v_gene: TRBV18; len: 15; abundance: NA; d_gene: TRBD2; j_gene: TRBJ2-3; CDR3aa: CASSPPGLGTDTQYF; CDR3nt: TGTGCCAGCTCACCACCGGGACTAGGCACAGATACGCAGTATTTT
v_gene: TRBV12-3/TRBV12-4; len: 13; abundance: NA; d_gene: NA; j_gene: TRBJ2-1; CDR3aa: CASENAHLAEQFF; CDR3nt: TGTGCCAGCGAAAATGCCCATCTAGCTGAGCAGTTCTTC
v_gene: TRBV19; len: 14; abundance: NA; d_gene: TRBD1; j_gene: TRBJ1-2; CDR3aa: CASTSTGTGIGYTF; CDR3nt: TGTGCCAGTACTTCAACCGGGACAGGGATCGGCTACACCTTC
v_gene: TRBV15; len: 14; abundance: NA; d_gene: TRBD1; j_gene: TRBJ1-5; CDR3aa: CATSRGTGNRPQHF; CDR3nt: TGTGCCACCAGCAGGGGGACAGGCAACCGGCCCCAGCATTTT
v_gene: TRBV5-1; len: 14; abundance: NA; d_gene: TRBD1; j_gene: TRBJ1-1; CDR3aa: CASSLGQGYTEAFF; CDR3nt: TGCGCCAGCAGCTTGGGACAGGGCTACACTGAAGCTTTCTTT
v_gene: TRBV7-9; len: 14; abundance: few; d_gene: NA; j_gene: TRBJ2-1; CDR3aa: CASSPFPGYNEQFF; CDR3nt: TGTGCCAGCAGCCCCTTCCCGGGGTACAATGAGCAGTTCTTC
v_gene: TRBV7-2; len: 15; abundance: NA; d_gene: NA; j_gene: TRBJ1-1; CDR3aa: CASSLVRQVNTEAFF; CDR3nt: TGTGCCAGCAGCTTAGTCAGACAGGTGAACACTGAAGCTTTCTTT
v_gene: TRBV6-5; len: 14; abundance: NA; d_gene: NA; j_gene: TRBJ1-4; CDR3aa: CASSRGASNEKLFF; CDR3nt: TGTGCCAGCAGTCGGGGGGCATCTAATGAAAAACTGTTTTTT
v_gene: TRBV18; len: 15; abundance: NA; d_gene: NA; j_gene: TRBJ1-1; CDR3aa: CASSAHRERSTEAFF; CDR3nt: TGTGCCAGCTCGGCCCACAGGGAGAGGAGCACTGAAGCTTTCTTT
v_gene: TRBV28; len: 14; abundance: NA; d_gene: TRBD2; j_gene: TRBJ2-2; CDR3aa: CASRALAEAGELFF; CDR3nt: TGTGCCAGCAGGGCCCTAGCGGAGGCAGGGGAGCTGTTTTTT
v_gene: TRBV9; len: 15; abundance: NA; d_gene: NA; j_gene: TRBJ2-1; CDR3aa: CASSVVGSPYNEQFF; CDR3nt: TGTGCCAGCAGCGTAGTGGGTAGCCCCTACAATGAGCAATTCTTC
v_gene: TRBV2; len: 13; abundance: NA; d_gene: NA; j_gene: TRBJ2-1; CDR3aa: CASSEQGTVSPFF; CDR3nt: TGTGCCAGCAGTGAACAGGGGACCGTTAGTCCGTTCTTC
v_gene: TRBV4-2; len: 17; abundance: NA; d_gene: NA; j_gene: TRBJ2-2; CDR3aa: CASSQGTGRSGAGELFF; CDR3nt: TGTGCCAGCAGCCAGGGAACAGGGAGATCCGGGGCCGGGGAGCTGTTTTTT
v_gene: TRBV27; len: 16; abundance: NA; d_gene: TRBD1; j_gene: TRBJ2-2; CDR3aa: CASSPGQGRRVGELFF; CDR3nt: TGTGCCAGCAGTCCTGGACAGGGCAGACGGGTCGGGGAGCTGTTTTTT
v_gene: TRBV5-1; len: 16; abundance: few; d_gene: TRBD2; j_gene: TRBJ2-7; CDR3aa: CASSLRGLAGGWEQYF; CDR3nt: TGCGCCAGCAGCTTGCGGGGACTAGCGGGCGGTTGGGAGCAGTACTTC
v_gene: TRBV11-2; len: 12; abundance: NA; d_gene: NA; j_gene: TRBJ2-7; CDR3aa: CASSLETGEQYF; CDR3nt: TGTGCCAGCAGCTTAGAAACGGGCGAGCAGTACTTC
v_gene: TRBV9; len: 16; abundance: NA; d_gene: NA; j_gene: TRBJ2-1; CDR3aa: CASSVDGSWAYNEQFF; CDR3nt: TGTGCCAGCAGCGTGGACGGGAGTTGGGCCTACAATGAGCAGTTCTTC
v_gene: TRBV9; len: 16; abundance: NA; d_gene: TRBD2; j_gene: TRBJ2-7; CDR3aa: CASSAQVASGLYEQYF; CDR3nt: TGTGCCAGCAGCGCCCAGGTGGCTAGCGGATTATACGAGCAGTACTTC
v_gene: TRBV6-2/TRBV6-3; len: 15; abundance: NA; d_gene: NA; j_gene: TRBJ1-6; CDR3aa: CASSPMREGRSPLHF; CDR3nt: TGTGCCAGCAGCCCGATGCGGGAGGGTCGTTCACCCCTCCACTTT
v_gene: TRBV9; len: 15; abundance: NA; d_gene: NA; j_gene: TRBJ1-2; CDR3aa: CASSVGQGTNYGYTF; CDR3nt: TGTGCCAGCAGCGTAGGGCAGGGGACCAACTATGGCTACACCTTC
v_gene: TRBV7-9; len: 13; abundance: NA; d_gene: NA; j_gene: TRBJ2-5; CDR3aa: CASSLAAQETQYF; CDR3nt: TGTGCCAGCAGCTTAGCGGCCCAAGAGACCCAGTACTTC
v_gene: TRBV28; len: 17; abundance: few; d_gene: TRBD1; j_gene: TRBJ2-2; CDR3aa: CASSSWGQGAYTGELFF; CDR3nt: TGTGCCAGCAGTTCCTGGGGGCAGGGGGCATACACCGGGGAGCTGTTTTTT
v_gene: TRBV5-1; len: 15; abundance: NA; d_gene: NA; j_gene: TRBJ2-1; CDR3aa: CASSLAVATPNEQFF; CDR3nt: TGCGCCAGCAGCTTGGCAGTCGCCACCCCCAATGAGCAGTTCTTC
v_gene: TRBV24-1; len: 14; abundance: NA; d_gene: TRBD1; j_gene: TRBJ1-2; CDR3aa: CATSDPGTDYGYTF; CDR3nt: TGTGCCACCAGTGACCCCGGGACAGACTATGGCTACACCTTC
v_gene: TRBV18; len: 17; abundance: few; d_gene: TRBD2; j_gene: TRBJ2-1; CDR3aa: CASSPGTSGWVSNEQFF; CDR3nt: TGTGCCAGCTCACCAGGGACTAGCGGGTGGGTGAGCAATGAGCAGTTCTTC
v_gene: TRBV6-6; len: 15; abundance: few; d_gene: NA; j_gene: TRBJ2-7; CDR3aa: CASSAGQGASYEQYF; CDR3nt: TGTGCCAGCTCGGCGGGGCAGGGAGCTTCCTACGAGCAGTACTTC
v_gene: TRBV28; len: 14; abundance: NA; d_gene: NA; j_gene: TRBJ1-1; CDR3aa: CASSPTVGNTEAFF; CDR3nt: TGTGCCAGCAGTCCGACAGTGGGGAACACTGAAGCTTTCTTT
v_gene: TRBV28; len: 18; abundance: NA; d_gene: TRBD1; j_gene: TRBJ2-2; CDR3aa: CASSTPGQGSRNIGELFF; CDR3nt: TGTGCCAGCAGTACTCCGGGACAGGGAAGTAGGAATATCGGGGAGCTGTTTTTT
v_gene: TRBV30; len: 9; abundance: NA; d_gene: NA; j_gene: TRBJ1-1; CDR3aa: CAWSREAFF; CDR3nt: TGTGCCTGGAGCCGTGAAGCTTTCTTT
v_gene: TRBV7-2; len: 15; abundance: NA; d_gene: TRBD1; j_gene: TRBJ1-3; CDR3aa: CASSADRVSGNTIYF; CDR3nt: TGTGCCAGCAGCGCGGACAGGGTTTCTGGAAACACCATATATTTT
v_gene: TRBV2; len: 14; abundance: NA; d_gene: NA; j_gene: TRBJ2-3; CDR3aa: CASSVSFRTDTQYF; CDR3nt: TGTGCCAGCAGTGTTTCGTTCCGCACAGATACGCAGTATTTT
v_gene: TRBV5-4; len: 16; abundance: few; d_gene: NA; j_gene: TRBJ2-2; CDR3aa: CASSLVGELDGGELFF; CDR3nt: TGTGCCAGCAGCTTGGTTGGGGAGCTGGATGGCGGGGAGCTGTTTTTT
v_gene: TRBV27; len: 15; abundance: NA; d_gene: TRBD1; j_gene: TRBJ1-5; CDR3aa: CASSPDRAPNQPQHF; CDR3nt: TGTGCCAGCAGTCCGGACAGGGCCCCCAATCAGCCCCAGCATTTT
v_gene: TRBV6-2/TRBV6-3; len: 14; abundance: NA; d_gene: NA; j_gene: TRBJ2-7; CDR3aa: CASSYHYSSYEQYF; CDR3nt: TGTGCCAGCAGTTATCATTACAGTTCCTACGAGCAGTACTTC
v_gene: TRBV5-5; len: 16; abundance: NA; d_gene: NA; j_gene: TRBJ2-1; CDR3aa: CASSPYSLASYNEQFF; CDR3nt: TGTGCCAGCAGCCCCTATAGTCTAGCGAGTTACAATGAGCAGTTCTTC
v_gene: TRBV7-9; len: 15; abundance: NA; d_gene: TRBD1; j_gene: TRBJ1-1; CDR3aa: CASSLRSGQGAEAFF; CDR3nt: TGTGCCAGCAGCTTAAGATCGGGACAGGGCGCTGAAGCTTTCTTT